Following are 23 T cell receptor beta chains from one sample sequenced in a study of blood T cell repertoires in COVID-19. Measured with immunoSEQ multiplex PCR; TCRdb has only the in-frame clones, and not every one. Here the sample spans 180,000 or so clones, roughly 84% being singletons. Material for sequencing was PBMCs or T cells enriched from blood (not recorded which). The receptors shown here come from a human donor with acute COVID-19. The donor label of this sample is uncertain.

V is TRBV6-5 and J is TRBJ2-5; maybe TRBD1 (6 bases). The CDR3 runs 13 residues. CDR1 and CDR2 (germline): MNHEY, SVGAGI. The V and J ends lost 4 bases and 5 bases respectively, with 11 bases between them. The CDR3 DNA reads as TGTGCCAGCAGTTCGCCAGGGGCTGAGACCCAGTACTTC. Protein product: CASSSPGAETQYF.

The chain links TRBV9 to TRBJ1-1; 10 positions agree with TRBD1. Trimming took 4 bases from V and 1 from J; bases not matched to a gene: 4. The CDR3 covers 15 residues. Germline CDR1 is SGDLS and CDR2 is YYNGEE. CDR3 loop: CASSLGQGGNTEAFF. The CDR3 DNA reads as TGTGCCAGCAGCTTAGGACAGGGGGGGAACACTGAAGCTTTCTTT. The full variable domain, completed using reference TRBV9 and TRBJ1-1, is DSGVTQTPKHLITATGQRVTLRCSPRSGDLSVYWYQQSLDQGLQFLIQYYNGEERAKGNILERFSAQQFPDLHSELNLSSLELGDSALYFCASSLGQGGNTEAFFGQGTRLTVV.

The CDR3 bases are TGTGCCATCACGTCTGACACAGGTTTTTTCTATGGCTACACCTTC. As protein: CAITSDTGFFYGYTF. The rearrangement uses TRBV10-3 and TRBJ1-2; perhaps TRBD1 as D (5 bases). V lost 7 bases and J 4 bases, leaving 19 bases between the germline ends. The germline V gene encodes CDR1 ENHRY and CDR2 SYGVKD. The CDR3 contains 15 residues.

CDR3 amino acids: CASSLGLNTEAFF. Written as DNA, the CDR3 is TGTGCCAGCAGCCTGGGCCTGAACACTGAAGCTTTCTTT. The chain employs TRBV14 and TRBJ1-1; no definite D call. Germline V lookup: CDR1 SGHDN, CDR2 FVKESK. This CDR3 is 13 amino acids long. V was clipped by 4 bases and J by 0 bases, with 6 bases between them.

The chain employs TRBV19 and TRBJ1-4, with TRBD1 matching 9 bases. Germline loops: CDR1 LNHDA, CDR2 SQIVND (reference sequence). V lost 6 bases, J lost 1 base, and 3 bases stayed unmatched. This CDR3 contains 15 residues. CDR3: CASRDRGGTNEKLFF. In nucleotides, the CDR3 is TGTGCCAGTAGGGACAGGGGTGGAACTAATGAAAAACTGTTTTTT. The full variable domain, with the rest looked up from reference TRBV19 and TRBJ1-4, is DGGITQSPKYLFRKEGQNVTLSCEQNLNHDAMYWYRQDPGQGLRLIYYSQIVNDFQKGDIAEGYSVSREKKESFPLTVTSAQKNPTAFYLCASRDRGGTNEKLFFGSGTQLSVL.

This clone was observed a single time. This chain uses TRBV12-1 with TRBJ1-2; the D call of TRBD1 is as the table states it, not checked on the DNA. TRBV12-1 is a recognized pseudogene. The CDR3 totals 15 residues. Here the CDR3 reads CASSFLPKGGHGYTF. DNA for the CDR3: TGTGCCAGCAGCTTTCTTCCCAAAGGGGGACATGGCTACACCTTC.

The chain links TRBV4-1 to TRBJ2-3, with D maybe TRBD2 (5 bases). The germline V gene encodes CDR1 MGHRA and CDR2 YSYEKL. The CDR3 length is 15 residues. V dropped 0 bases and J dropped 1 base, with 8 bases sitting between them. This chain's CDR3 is CASSQDPRGTDTQYF. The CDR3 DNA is TGCGCCAGCAGCCAAGATCCGCGGGGCACAGATACGCAGTATTTT.

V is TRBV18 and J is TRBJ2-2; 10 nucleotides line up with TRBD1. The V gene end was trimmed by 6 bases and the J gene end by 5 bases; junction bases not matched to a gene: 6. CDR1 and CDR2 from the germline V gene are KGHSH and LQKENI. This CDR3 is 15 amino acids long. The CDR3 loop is CASSPWTGGTGELFF. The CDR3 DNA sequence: TGTGCCAGCTCTCCGTGGACAGGGGGAACCGGGGAGCTGTTTTTT.

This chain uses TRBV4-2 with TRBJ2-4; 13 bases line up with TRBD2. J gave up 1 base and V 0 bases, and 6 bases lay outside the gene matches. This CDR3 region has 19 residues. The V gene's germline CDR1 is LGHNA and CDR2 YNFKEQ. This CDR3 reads CASSQERTSGGSAKNIQYF. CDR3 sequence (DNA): TGTGCCAGCAGCCAAGAGAGGACTAGCGGGGGCTCGGCCAAAAACATTCAGTACTTC.

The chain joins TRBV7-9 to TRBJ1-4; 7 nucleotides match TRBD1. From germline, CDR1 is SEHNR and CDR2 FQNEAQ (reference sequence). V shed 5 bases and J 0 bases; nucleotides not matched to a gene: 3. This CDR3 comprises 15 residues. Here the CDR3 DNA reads TGTGCCAGCAGCCCGGGACAGTCAACTAATGAAAAACTGTTTTTT. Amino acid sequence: CASSPGQSTNEKLFF.

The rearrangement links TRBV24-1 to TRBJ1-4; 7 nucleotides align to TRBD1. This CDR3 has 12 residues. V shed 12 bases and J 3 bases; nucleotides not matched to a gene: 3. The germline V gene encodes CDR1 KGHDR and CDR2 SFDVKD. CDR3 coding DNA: TGTGCCGTCGGGACAGCTAATGAAAAACTGTTTTTT. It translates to CAVGTANEKLFF.

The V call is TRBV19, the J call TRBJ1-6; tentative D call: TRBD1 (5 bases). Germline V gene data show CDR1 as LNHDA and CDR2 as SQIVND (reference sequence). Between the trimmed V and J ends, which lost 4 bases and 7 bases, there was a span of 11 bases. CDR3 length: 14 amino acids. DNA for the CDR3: TGTGCCAGTAGTACTTCTTACAGGAATTCACCCCTCCACTTT. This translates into CASSTSYRNSPLHF.

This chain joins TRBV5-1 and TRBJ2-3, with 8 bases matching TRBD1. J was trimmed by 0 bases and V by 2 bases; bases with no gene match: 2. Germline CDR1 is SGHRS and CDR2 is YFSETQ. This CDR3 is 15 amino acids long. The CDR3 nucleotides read TGCGCCAGCAGCTTCCGGACAGGGAGCACAGATACGCAGTATTTT. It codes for CASSFRTGSTDTQYF.

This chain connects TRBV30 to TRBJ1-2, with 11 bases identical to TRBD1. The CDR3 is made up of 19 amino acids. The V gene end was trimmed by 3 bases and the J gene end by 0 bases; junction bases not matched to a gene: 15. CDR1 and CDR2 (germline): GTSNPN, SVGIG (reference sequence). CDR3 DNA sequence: TGTGCCTGGAGGGGAGCTCGGACAGGGGGCGCGTCAGCTAACTATGGCTACACCTTC. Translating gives CAWRGARTGGASANYGYTF.

The CDR3 region has the DNA TGTGCCAGCAGTTTATCGGCAGGAACCTACGAGCAGTACTTC. It yields the protein CASSLSAGTYEQYF. This rearrangement joins TRBV27 to TRBJ2-7, with D uncertain. CDR1 and CDR2 (germline): MNHEY, SMNVEV (reference sequence). This CDR3 is built from 14 residues. V was shortened by 0 bases and J by 2 bases, with 8 bases between the two germline ends.

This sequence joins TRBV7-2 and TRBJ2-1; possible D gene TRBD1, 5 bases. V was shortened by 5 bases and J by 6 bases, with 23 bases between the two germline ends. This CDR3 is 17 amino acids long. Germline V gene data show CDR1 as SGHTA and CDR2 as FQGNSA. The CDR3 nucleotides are TGTGCCAGCAGCGCAATCAGGGTCCTTCAAAGAGGCAATGAGCAGTTCTTC. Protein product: CASSAIRVLQRGNEQFF.

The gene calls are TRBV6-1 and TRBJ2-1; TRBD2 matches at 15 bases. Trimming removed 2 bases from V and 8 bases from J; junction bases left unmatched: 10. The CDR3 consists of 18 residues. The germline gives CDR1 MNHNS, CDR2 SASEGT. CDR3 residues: CASSETIPGLAGGDEQFF. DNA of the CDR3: TGTGCCAGCAGTGAAACGATACCGGGACTAGCGGGGGGTGATGAGCAGTTCTTC.

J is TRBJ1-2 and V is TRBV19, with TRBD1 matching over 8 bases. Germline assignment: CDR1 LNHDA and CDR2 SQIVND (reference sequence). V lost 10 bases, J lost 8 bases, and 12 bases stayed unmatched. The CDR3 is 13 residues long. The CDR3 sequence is CATLSRGLTGYTF. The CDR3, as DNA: TGTGCCACCCTGAGCAGGGGGCTGACCGGCTACACCTTC.

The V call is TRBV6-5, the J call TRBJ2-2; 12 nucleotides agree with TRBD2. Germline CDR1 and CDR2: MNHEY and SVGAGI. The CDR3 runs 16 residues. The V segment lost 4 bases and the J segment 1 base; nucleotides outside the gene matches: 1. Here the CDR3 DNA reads TGTGCCAGCAGTTTGGGACTAGCGGGGAACACCGGGGAGCTGTTTTTT. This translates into CASSLGLAGNTGELFF.

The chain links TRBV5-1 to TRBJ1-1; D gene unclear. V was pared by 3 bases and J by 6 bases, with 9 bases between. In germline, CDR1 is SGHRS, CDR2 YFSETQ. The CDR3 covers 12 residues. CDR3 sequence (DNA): TGCGCCAGCAGCTCGATCGGGGCTGAAGCTTTCTTT. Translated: CASSSIGAEAFF.

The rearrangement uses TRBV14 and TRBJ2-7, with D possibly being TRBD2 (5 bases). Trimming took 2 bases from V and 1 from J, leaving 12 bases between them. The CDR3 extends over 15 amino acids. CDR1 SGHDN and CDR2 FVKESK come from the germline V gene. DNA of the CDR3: TGTGCCAGCAGCCAAAGCCTAGCTCGGTCCTACGAGCAGTACTTC. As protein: CASSQSLARSYEQYF.

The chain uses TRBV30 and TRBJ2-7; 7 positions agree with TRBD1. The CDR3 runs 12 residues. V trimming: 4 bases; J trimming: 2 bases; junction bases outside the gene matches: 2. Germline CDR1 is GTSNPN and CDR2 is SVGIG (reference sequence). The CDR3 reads CAWNRGPYEQYF. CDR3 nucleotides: TGTGCCTGGAACAGGGGCCCCTACGAGCAGTACTTC.

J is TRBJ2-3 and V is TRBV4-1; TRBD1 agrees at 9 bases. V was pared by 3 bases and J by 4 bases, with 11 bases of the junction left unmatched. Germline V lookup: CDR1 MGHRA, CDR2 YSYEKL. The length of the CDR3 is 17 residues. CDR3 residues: CASSHRPGTGNSDTQYF. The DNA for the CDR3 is TGCGCCAGCAGCCATAGGCCCGGGACAGGGAATTCAGATACGCAGTATTTT.